Below, 3 T cell receptor beta chains from the same sample are listed, as sequenced in a study of cytomegalovirus exposure and HLA in healthy donors. Researchers ran the PCR with 60 Vbeta and 13 Jbeta primers. Measured with immunoSEQ multiplex PCR; TCRdb has only the in-frame clones, and not every one. The sample lists roughly 120,000 clones, about 80% occurring once. Input material: PBMCs. The receptor source for this set is a woman aged 18-29 years in good health and CMV-seropositive.

The V and J genes are TRBV9 and TRBJ1-3; the D gene is possibly TRBD1 (6 bases). V lost 5 bases and J lost 0, with 12 bases in between. The CDR3 spans 15 residues. Germline V gene sequence: CDR1 SGDLS, CDR2 YYNGEE. This chain's CDR3 is CASSLQGHSGNTIYF. CDR3 bases: TGTGCCAGCAGTTTACAGGGCCACTCTGGAAACACCATATATTTT.

The J gene is TRBJ2-3, the V gene TRBV7-2; D is perhaps TRBD1 (6 bases). CDR3 length: 14 amino acids. Trimming took 1 base from V and 4 from J, leaving 9 bases between them. Per the germline V gene, CDR1 is SGHTA and CDR2 is FQGNSA. For the CDR3, the DNA is TGTGCCAGCAGCTTAGGACAGGAGTCAGATACGCAGTATTTT. Protein product: CASSLGQESDTQYF.

The chain recombines TRBV19 with TRBJ2-7; 11 bases align to TRBD1. V lost 6 bases, J lost 3 bases, and 4 bases stayed unmatched. The CDR3 sequence is 14 residues long. The germline V gene has CDR1 LNHDA and CDR2 SQIVND (reference sequence). DNA of the CDR3: TGTGCCAGTAGCTTCGGGACAGGGGGCTACGAGCAGTACTTC. It yields the protein CASSFGTGGYEQYF.